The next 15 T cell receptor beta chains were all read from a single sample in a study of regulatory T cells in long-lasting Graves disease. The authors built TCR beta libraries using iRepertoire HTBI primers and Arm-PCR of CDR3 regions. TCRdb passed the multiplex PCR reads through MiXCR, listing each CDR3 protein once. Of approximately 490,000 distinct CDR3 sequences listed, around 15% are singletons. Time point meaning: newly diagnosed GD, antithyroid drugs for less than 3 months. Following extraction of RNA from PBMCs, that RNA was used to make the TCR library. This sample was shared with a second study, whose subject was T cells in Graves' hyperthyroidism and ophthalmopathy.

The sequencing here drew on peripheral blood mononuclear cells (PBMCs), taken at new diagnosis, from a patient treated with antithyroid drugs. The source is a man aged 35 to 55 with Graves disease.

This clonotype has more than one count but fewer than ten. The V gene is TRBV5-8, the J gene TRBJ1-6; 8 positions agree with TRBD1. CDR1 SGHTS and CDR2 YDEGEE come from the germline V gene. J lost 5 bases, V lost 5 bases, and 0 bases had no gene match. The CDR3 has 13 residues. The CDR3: CASRGQDNSPLHF. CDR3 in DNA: TGTGCCAGCAGGGGACAGGATAATTCACCCCTCCACTTT.

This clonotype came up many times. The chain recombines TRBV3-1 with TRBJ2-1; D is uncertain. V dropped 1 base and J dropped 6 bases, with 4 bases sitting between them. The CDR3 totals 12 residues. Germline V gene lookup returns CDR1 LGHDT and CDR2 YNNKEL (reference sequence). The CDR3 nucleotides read TGTGCCAGCAGCCAAGTGGTCAATGAGCAGTTCTTC. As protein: CASSQVVNEQFF.

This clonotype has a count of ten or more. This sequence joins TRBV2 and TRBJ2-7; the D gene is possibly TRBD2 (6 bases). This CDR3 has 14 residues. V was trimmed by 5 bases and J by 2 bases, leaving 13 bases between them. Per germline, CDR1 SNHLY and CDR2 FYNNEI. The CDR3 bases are TGTGCCAGCAGTACCAAGGACTACCCCTACGAGCAGTACTTC. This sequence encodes CASSTKDYPYEQYF.

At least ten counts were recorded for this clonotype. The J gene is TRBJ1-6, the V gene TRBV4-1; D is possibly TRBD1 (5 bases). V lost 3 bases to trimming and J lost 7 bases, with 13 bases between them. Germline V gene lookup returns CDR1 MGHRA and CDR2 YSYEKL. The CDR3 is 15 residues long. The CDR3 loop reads CASSQAGGDNSPLHF. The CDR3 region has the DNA TGCGCCAGCAGCCAGGCAGGCGGGGACAATTCACCCCTCCACTTT.

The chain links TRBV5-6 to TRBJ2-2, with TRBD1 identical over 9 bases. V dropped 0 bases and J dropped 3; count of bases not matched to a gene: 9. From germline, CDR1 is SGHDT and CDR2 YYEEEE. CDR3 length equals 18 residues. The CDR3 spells CASSLDRTGTGYTGELFF. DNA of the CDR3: TGTGCCAGCAGCTTGGACCGCACCGGGACAGGGTACACCGGGGAGCTGTTTTTT. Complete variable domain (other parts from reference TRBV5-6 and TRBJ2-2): DAGVTQSPTHLIKTRGQQVTLRCSPKSGHDTVSWYQQALGQGPQFIFQYYEEEERQRGNFPDRFSGHQFPNYSSELNVNALLLGDSALYLCASSLDRTGTGYTGELFFGEGSRLTVL.

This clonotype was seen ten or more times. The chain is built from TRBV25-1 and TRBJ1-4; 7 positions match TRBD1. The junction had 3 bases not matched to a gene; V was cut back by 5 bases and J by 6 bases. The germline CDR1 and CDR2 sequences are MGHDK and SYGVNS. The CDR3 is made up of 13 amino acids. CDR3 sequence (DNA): TGTGCCAGCAGTCCGACAGGGTATGAAAAACTGTTTTTT. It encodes CASSPTGYEKLFF.

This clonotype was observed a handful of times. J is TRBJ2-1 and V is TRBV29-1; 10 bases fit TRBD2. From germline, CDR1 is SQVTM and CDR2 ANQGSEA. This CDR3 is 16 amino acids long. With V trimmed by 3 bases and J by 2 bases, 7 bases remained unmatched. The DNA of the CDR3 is TGCAGCGTTGATCCCCCTAGCGGGAGTCCCTACAATGAGCAGTTCTTC. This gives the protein CSVDPPSGSPYNEQFF.

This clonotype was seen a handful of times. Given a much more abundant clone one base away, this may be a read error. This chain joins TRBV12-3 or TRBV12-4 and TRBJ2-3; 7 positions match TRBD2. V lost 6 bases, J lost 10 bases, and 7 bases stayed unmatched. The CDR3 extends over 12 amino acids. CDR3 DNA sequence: TGTGCCAGCAGCAGGGACTACGATGCGCAGTATTTT. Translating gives CASSRDYDAQYF.

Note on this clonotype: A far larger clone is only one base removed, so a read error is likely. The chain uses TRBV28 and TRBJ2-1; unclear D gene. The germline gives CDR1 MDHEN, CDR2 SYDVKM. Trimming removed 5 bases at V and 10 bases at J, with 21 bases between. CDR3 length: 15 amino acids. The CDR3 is CASSKDRVPNYEQFF. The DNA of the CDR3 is TGTGCCAGCAGTAAGGACCGCGTTCCTAACTACGAGCAGTTCTTC. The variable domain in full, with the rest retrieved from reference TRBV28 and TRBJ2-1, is DVKVTQSSRYLVKRTGEKVFLECVQDMDHENMFWYRQDPGLGLRLIYFSYDVKMKEKGDIPEGYSVSREKKERFSLILESASTNQTSMYLCASSKDRVPNYEQFFGPGTRLTVL.

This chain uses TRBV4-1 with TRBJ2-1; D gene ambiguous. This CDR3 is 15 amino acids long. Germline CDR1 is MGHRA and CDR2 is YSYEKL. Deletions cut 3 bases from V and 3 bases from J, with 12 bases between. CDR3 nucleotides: TGCGCCAGCAGCCACGGAGCAGGAGACTACAATGAGCAGTTCTTC. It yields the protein CASSHGAGDYNEQFF.

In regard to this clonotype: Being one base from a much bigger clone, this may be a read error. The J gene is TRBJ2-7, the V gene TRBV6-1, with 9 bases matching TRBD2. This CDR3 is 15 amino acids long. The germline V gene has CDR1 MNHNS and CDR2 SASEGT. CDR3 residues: CASGEGLATSYEQYF. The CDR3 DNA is TGTGCCAGCGGTGAAGGACTAGCGACCTCCTACGAGCAGTACTTC.

In DNA form, the CDR3 reads TGCAGTGCTTCGGTCGGGACTAGCGGGAGGGCCGCAGATACGCAGTATTTT. It translates to CSASVGTSGRAADTQYF. This chain connects TRBV20-1 to TRBJ2-3; 16 nucleotides agree with TRBD2. J lost 4 bases, V lost 5 bases, and 9 bases had no gene match. In germline, CDR1 is DFQATT, CDR2 SNEGSKA (reference sequence). The CDR3 is 17 amino acids.

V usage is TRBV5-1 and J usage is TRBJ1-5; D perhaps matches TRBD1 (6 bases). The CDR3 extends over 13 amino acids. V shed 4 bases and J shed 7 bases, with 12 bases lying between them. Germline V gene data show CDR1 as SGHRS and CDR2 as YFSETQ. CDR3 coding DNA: TGCGCCAGCAGCATTTCAGGGGACCAGCCCCAGCATTTT. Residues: CASSISGDQPQHF.

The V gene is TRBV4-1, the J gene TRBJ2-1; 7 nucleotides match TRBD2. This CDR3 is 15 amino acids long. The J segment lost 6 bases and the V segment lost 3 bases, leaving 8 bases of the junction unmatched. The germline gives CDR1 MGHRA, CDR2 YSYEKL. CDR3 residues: CASSQLLAVSNEQFF. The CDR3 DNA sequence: TGCGCCAGCAGCCAGTTGCTAGCGGTGAGCAATGAGCAGTTCTTC.

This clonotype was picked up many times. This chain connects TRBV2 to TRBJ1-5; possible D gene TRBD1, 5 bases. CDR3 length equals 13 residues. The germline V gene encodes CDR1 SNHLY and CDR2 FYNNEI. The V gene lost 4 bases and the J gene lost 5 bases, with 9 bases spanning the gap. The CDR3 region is CASSGWGDQPQHF. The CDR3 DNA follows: TGTGCCAGCAGTGGGTGGGGGGATCAGCCCCAGCATTTT.